This TCR beta chain was sequenced in a study of blood T cell repertoires in COVID-19. Data came from immunoSEQ multiplex PCR; TCRdb stores just in-frame clones and leaves some out. The sample lists around 240,000 clones; roughly 85% were seen once. The CDR3 is 14 residues long. Germline CDR1 MRHNA, CDR2 SNTAGT. Between the trimmed V and J ends, which lost 5 bases and 3 bases, there was a span of 10 bases. Clinical history reported by participants formed the basis on which cohorts were assigned. In this sample, this clone turned up once. Sequenced sample: PBMCs or T cells enriched from blood (not recorded which). The chain is built from TRBV6-4 and TRBJ2-2, with D possibly being TRBD2 (6 bases). This sequence was found in a woman aged 50 to 60 who had recovered from COVID-19. The CDR3 DNA reads TGTGCCAGCAGTAAGGAGGGCCACACCGGGGAGCTGTTTTTT. This translates into CASSKEGHTGELFF.